This T cell receptor (beta chain) was obtained from a study of blood T cell repertoires in COVID-19. Per the germline V gene, CDR1 is SGDLS and CDR2 is YYNGEE. The V gene lost 3 bases and the J gene lost 1 base, with 17 bases spanning the gap. CDR3 size: 18 residues. Per the study methods: Reference gene primer amplification in the assay estimated nucleated cell counts. TCRdb's table, derived via immunoSEQ multiplex PCR, lists solely in-frame clones and lacks some. That table supplies the V and J calls and clone size; D and trimming were determined from the DNA. The table lists about 250,000 clones, roughly 83% of them singletons.

The source is an elderly woman with COVID-19, enrolled during active disease. Sequencing input: peripheral blood. V is TRBV9 and J is TRBJ1-6; D possibly corresponds to TRBD1 (6 bases). The CDR3 region is CASSAPTGGGSYNSPLHF. CDR3 in DNA: TGTGCCAGCAGCGCGCCGACAGGCGGTGGATCCTATAATTCACCCCTCCACTTT.